This TCR beta chain was recorded in a study of cytomegalovirus exposure and HLA in healthy donors. CDR1 and CDR2 (germline): SGHAT, FQNNGV. This CDR3 comprises 15 residues. Trimming cost V 8 bases and J 4 bases; bases outside gene matches: 12. PCR involved 60 Vbeta and 13 Jbeta primers. TCRdb's table, derived via immunoSEQ multiplex PCR, lists solely in-frame clones and lacks some. The sample holds 130,000 or so clones, around 70% seen once. Sequences were obtained from PBMCs. This receptor was identified in a woman aged 40 to 55 in good health and CMV-seropositive. J is TRBJ2-3 and V is TRBV11-2, with 7 bases lining up with TRBD2. The CDR3, as DNA: TGTGCCAGCTCCCCCTCTGGACTAGAGTCAGATACGCAGTATTTT. Its translation: CASSPSGLESDTQYF.